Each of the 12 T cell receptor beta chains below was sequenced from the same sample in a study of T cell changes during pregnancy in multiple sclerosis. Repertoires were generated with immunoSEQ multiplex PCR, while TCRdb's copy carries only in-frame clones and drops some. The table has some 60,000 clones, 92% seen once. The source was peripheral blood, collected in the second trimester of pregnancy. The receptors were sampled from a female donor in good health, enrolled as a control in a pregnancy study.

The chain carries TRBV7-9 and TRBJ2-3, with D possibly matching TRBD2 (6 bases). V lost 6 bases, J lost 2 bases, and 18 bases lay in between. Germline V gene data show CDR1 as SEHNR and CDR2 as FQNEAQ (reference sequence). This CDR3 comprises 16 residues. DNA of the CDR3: TGTGCCAGCAGACCTATGGGTGGGGGGTTCACAGATACGCAGTATTTT. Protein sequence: CASRPMGGGFTDTQYF.

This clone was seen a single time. The CDR3 here is CASSNRDRAYNEQFF. In DNA form, the CDR3 reads TGTGCCAGCAGTAACCGGGACAGGGCCTACAATGAGCAGTTCTTC. The gene calls are TRBV7-9 and TRBJ2-1; TRBD1 agrees at 9 bases. CDR3 length: 15 residues. V gave up 6 bases and J gave up 2 bases; unmatched junction bases: 5. Germline V gene data show CDR1 as SEHNR and CDR2 as FQNEAQ (reference sequence).

The CDR3 coding sequence is TGTGCCAGCAGCGCCTCCTTCCTCAGGGAGGATCACTATGGCTACACCTTC. Residues: CASSASFLREDHYGYTF. V gene TRBV9 combines with J gene TRBJ1-2; D might be TRBD1 (5 bases). CDR1 and CDR2 from the germline V gene are SGDLS and YYNGEE. CDR3 length: 17 amino acids. V was cut by 3 bases and J by 3 bases, with 21 bases left in between.

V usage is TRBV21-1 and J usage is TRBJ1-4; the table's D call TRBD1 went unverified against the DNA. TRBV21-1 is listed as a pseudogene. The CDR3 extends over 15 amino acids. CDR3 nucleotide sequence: TGTGCCAGCAGCCCGCTGGGGACAGGGGACGAAAAACTGTTTTTT. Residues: CASSPLGTGDEKLFF.

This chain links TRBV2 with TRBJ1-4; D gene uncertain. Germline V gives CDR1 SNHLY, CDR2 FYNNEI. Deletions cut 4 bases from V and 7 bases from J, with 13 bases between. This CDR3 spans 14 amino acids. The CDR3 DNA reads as TGTGCCAGCAGTGTGCTAACAGCTTTTGAAAAACTGTTTTTT. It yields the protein CASSVLTAFEKLFF.

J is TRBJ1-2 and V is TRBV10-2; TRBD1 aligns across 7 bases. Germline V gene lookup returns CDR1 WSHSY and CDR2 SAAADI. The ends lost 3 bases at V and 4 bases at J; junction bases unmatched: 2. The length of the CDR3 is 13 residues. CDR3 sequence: CASSEAGGYGYTF. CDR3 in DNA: TGCGCCAGCAGTGAAGCAGGGGGCTATGGCTACACCTTC.

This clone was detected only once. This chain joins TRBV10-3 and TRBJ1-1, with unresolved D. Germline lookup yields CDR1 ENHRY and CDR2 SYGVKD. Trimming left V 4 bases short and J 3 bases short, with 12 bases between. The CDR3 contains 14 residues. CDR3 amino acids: CAISGRRDHTEAFF. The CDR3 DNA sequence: TGTGCCATCAGTGGGAGGAGGGATCACACTGAAGCTTTCTTT.

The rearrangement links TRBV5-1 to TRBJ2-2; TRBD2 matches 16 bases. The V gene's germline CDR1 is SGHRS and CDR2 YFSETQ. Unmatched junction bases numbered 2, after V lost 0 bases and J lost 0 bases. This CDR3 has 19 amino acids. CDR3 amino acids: CASSLVGLAGGPNTGELFF. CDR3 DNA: TGCGCCAGCAGCTTGGTGGGACTAGCGGGGGGGCCGAACACCGGGGAGCTGTTTTTT.

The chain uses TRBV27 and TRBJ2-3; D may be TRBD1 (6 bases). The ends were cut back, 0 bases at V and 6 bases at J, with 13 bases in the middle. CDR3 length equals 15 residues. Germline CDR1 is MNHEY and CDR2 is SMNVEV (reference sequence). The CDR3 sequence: CASSLSGRGPDTQYF. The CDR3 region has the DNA TGTGCCAGCAGTTTATCGGGCAGGGGCCCGGATACGCAGTATTTT.

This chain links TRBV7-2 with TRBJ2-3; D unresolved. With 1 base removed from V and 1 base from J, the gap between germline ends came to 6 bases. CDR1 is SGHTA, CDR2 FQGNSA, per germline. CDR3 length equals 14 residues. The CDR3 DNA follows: TGTGCCAGCAGCTTAGGAACAGGCACAGATACGCAGTATTTT. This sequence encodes CASSLGTGTDTQYF.

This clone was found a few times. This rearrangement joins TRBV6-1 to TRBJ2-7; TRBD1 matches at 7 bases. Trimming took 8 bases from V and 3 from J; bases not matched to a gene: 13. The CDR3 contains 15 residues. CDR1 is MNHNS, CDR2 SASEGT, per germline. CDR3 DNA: TGTGCCAGCTCTCACGACAGGGTAAATAGCTACGAGCAGTACTTC. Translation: CASSHDRVNSYEQYF.

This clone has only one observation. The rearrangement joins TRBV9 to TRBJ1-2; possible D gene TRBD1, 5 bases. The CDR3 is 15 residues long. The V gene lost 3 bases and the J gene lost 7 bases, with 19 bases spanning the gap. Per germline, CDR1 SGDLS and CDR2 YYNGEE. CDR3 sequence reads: CASSAPGVFGGGYTF. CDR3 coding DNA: TGTGCCAGCAGCGCACCCGGCGTTTTCGGGGGTGGCTACACCTTC.